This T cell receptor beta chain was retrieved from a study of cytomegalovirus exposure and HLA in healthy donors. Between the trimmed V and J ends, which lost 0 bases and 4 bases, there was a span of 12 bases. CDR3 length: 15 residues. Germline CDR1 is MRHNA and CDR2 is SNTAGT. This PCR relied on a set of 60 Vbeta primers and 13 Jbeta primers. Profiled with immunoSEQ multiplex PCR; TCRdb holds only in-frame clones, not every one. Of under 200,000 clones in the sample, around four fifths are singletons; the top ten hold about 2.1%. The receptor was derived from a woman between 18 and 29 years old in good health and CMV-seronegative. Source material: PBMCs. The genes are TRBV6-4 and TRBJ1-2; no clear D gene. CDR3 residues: CASSDSGRGSYGYTF. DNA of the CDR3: TGTGCCAGCAGTGACTCAGGCAGAGGTAGCTATGGCTACACCTTC.